The TCR beta chain under discussion was sequenced for a study of identical twins. Template switching added a universal primer binding site, and final cDNA carried unique molecular identifiers. A single record per CDR3 protein comes from TCRdb applying MiXCR to the 5' RACE reads. The table records about 340,000 distinct CDR3 sequences, more than 9% of them present only once. Healthy Caucasians, and only they, were the donors. About this clonotype: Antigen specificity is unknown.

Study outcomes and limitations: Less excess twin sharing appeared in beta out-of-frame sequences.

The length of the CDR3 is 13 residues. The germline V and J ends were trimmed by 6 bases and 0 bases, with 8 bases remaining between them. Germline assignment: CDR1 LNHDA and CDR2 SQIVND (reference sequence). The data also belong to a second study, concerning yellow fever vaccine responses in identical twins.

The V and J genes are TRBV19 and TRBJ2-5; the D call may be TRBD1 or TRBD2 (6 bases each). This sequence originates from a young woman in good health. Sequenced: CD8+ T cells sorted from blood. CDR3 sequence (DNA): TGTGCCAGTAGGCGGGACAACCAAGAGACCCAGTACTTC. Its protein product is CASRRDNQETQYF.